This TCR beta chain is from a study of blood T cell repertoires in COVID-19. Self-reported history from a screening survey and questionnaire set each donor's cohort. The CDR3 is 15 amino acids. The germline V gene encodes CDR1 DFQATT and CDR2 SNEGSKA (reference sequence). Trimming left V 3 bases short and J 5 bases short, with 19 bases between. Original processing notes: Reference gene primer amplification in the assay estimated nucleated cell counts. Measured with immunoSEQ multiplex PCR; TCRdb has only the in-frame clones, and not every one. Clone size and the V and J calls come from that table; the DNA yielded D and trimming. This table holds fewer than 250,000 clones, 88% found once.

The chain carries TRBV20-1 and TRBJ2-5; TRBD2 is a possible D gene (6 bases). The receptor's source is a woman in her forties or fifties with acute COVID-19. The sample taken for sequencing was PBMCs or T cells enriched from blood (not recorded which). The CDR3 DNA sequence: TGCAGTGCTAGTTGGGAGGACGGGAGTTGGGAGACCCAGTACTTC. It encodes CSASWEDGSWETQYF.